This T cell receptor (beta chain) was observed in a study of T cell changes during pregnancy in multiple sclerosis. Assay used: immunoSEQ multiplex PCR; TCRdb lists only in-frame clones, some missing. This table has about 39,000 clones, about 92% appearing once. Trimming shortened V by 6 bases and J by 1 base, and 15 bases separated the two germline ends. The germline CDR1 and CDR2 sequences are MNHEY and SMNVEV (reference sequence). The CDR3 contains 15 residues. This chain connects TRBV27 to TRBJ1-1, with D possibly TRBD1 on 6 matching bases. The sequence derives from a female donor with multiple sclerosis, enrolled in a pregnancy study. This sample comprised CD8+ T cells from peripheral blood mononuclear cells, obtained before pregnancy. The DNA for the CDR3 is TGTGCCAGCAGGAAACGACAGGATCAGAACACTGAAGCTTTCTTT. The encoded protein is CASRKRQDQNTEAFF.